The table lists the clone carrying this T cell receptor beta chain with many counts. TCRdb reprocessed the 5' RACE reads via MiXCR and lists one record per CDR3 protein. This table holds about 79,000 distinct CDR3 sequences, approximately 14% found once. This CDR3 comprises 14 residues. V dropped 2 bases and J dropped 0 bases, with 5 bases sitting between them. CDR1 is SGHRS and CDR2 is YFSETQ in the germline V gene. This record belongs to a study of neurological immune-mediated disorders. The J gene is TRBJ1-4, the V gene TRBV5-1; D not certain. The source of this sequence is a woman in her forties or fifties in good health. The sequencing input was PBMCs. CDR3 loop: CASSLSPTNEKLFF. The CDR3 DNA reads as TGCGCCAGCAGCTTATCCCCAACTAATGAAAAACTGTTTTTT. Complete variable domain (other parts from reference TRBV5-1 and TRBJ1-4): KAGVTQTPRYLIKTRGQQVTLSCSPISGHRSVSWYQQTPGQGLQFLFEYFSETQRNKGNFPGRFSGRQFSNSRSEMNVSTLELGDSALYLCASSLSPTNEKLFFGSGTQLSVL.